This T cell receptor beta chain was obtained from a study of cytomegalovirus exposure and HLA in healthy donors listed by TCRdb under 2017. In the study overall: The 500 to 800 repertoires of the first cohort and the roughly 120 validation repertoires were produced on the same platform, according to a later analysis. To predict cytomegalovirus infection status, the study combined high-throughput TCR immunosequencing, statistical association of individual TCRs with disease status, and machine learning. The study was designed to test whether signatures of past pathogen exposure could be identified by cataloging public T cell receptors. Besides the first cohort of around 700 subjects, a separate validation cohort made up of over 100 different subjects was used. What the work shows at the level of the full study, not this receptor alone: While some public TCRs were present in many individuals, most TCR sequences turned up only very rarely across donors. A later analysis found that TCRs clustered in the first cohort also tended to co-occur in the 120 validation repertoires, with approximately 95% of cluster scores above 0. All 120 or so repertoires were used to score co-occurrence in the validation cohort in a later analysis, because that analysis had no HLA typing for the cohort. A total of fewer than 200 TCR beta chains were listed by the study as associated with cytomegalovirus. The authors suggested that the approach could potentially be generalized to other disease states and immunological phenotypes. In both the original and validation cohorts, the classifier was reported to diagnose cytomegalovirus status with high specificity and sensitivity. In vitro tests confirmed that three of the cytomegalovirus-associated TCR beta chains recognize cytomegalovirus antigens.

Trimming takes 10 bases off V and 4 bases off J; junction bases not matched to a gene: 16. The CDR3 measures 16 amino acids from cysteine to phenylalanine. Just CDR3 DNA is preserved here, 48 bases in frame from base 1. Looking up the germline V gene yields CDR1 SGHTA and CDR2 FQGNSA. A word on this clone: Its antigen is unknown. Within one base of it there is no much larger clone, and no base qualities were kept.

The donors were included in the validation cohort of roughly 120 subjects, a group kept apart from the roughly 610-subject first cohort. Libraries were prepared through the immunoSEQ multiplex PCR assay. The authors processed their data as follows. A statistical classification framework was developed to diagnose cytomegalovirus status using the catalog of TCR beta chain sequences. TCRdb obtained this table from immuneACCESS and retained in-frame rearrangements with V and J assigned. These tables miss some clones; where compared with another copy, unresolved V genes account for less than half of the shortfall, and the remainder is unexplained. D and trimming were read from the DNA, whereas the V and J calls and clone size are those reported in that table. This sample has approximately 60,000 clones in its table, and about 92% of those were observed once. The top ten constitute under 7% of the sample.

Sequenced material: PBMCs. The sequence was collected from a woman in her late teens or twenties in good health and CMV-seronegative. The rearranged segments are TRBV7-2 and TRBJ1-5, with TRBD1 identical over 7 junction bases. The CDR3 sequence is CATRKGGQGANQPQHF. At the DNA level, the sequence is TGTGCCACCCGCAAAGGGGGCCAGGGTGCAAATCAGCCCCAGCATTTT.